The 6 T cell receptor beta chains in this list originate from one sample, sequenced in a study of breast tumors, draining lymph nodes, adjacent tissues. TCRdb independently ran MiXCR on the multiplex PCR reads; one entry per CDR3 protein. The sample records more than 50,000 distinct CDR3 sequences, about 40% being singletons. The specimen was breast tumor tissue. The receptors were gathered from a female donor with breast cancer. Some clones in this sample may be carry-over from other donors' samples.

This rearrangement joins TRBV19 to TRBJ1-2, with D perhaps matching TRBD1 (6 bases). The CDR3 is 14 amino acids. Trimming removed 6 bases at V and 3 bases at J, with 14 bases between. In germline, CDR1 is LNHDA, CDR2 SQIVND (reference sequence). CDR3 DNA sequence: TGTGCCAGTAGAACACAGGGTCGGGACTATGGCTACACCTTC. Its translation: CASRTQGRDYGYTF.

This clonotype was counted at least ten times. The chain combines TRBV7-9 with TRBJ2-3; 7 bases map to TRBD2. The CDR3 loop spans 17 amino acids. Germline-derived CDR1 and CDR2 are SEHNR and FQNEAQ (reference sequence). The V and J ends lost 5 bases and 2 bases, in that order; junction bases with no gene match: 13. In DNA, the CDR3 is TGTGCCAGCAGCCTAAAGGGGCTAGCGGAAATCACAGATACGCAGTATTTT. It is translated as CASSLKGLAEITDTQYF.

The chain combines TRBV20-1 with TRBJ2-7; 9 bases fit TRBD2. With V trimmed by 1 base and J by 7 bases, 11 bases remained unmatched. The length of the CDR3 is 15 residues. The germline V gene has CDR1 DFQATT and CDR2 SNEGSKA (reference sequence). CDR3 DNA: TGCAGTGCTAGAGTGGCTAGCGGGAACACCGGGGAGCAGTACTTC. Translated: CSARVASGNTGEQYF.

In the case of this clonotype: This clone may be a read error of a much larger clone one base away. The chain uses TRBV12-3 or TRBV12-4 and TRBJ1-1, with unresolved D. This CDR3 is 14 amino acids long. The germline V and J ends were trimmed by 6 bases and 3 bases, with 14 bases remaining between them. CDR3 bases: TGTGCCAGCAGATCACCAGCCCTGGACACTGAAGCTTTCTTT. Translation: CASRSPALDTEAFF.

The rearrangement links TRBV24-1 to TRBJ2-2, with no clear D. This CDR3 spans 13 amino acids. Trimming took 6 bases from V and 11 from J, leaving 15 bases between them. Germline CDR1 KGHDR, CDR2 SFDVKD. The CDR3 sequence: CATSNLRNGELFF. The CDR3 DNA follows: TGTGCCACCAGTAATCTCAGGAACGGAGAGCTGTTTTTT.

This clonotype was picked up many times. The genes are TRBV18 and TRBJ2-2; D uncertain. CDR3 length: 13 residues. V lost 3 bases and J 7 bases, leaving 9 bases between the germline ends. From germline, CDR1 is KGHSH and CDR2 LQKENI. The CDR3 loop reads CASSPALDGELFF. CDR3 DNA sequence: TGTGCCAGCTCACCCGCTCTCGACGGGGAGCTGTTTTTT.